The next 8 T cell receptor beta chains were all read from a single sample in a study of blood T cells in healthy people across ages. Combining a sample-barcoded 5' primer with a J-beta primer mix, a second PCR ran for about 7 to 12 cycles. TCRdb redid the calling of the 5' RACE reads with MiXCR, one entry per CDR3 protein. In the table there are 540,000 or so distinct CDR3 sequences, 25% to 30% of which are singletons. Sequenced material: blood. All receptors derive from a woman between 65 and 79 years old in good health.

This clonotype was found a few times. J is TRBJ1-2 and V is TRBV6-5; D ambiguous. V was pared by 6 bases and J by 8 bases, with 10 bases between. Germline assignment: CDR1 MNHEY and CDR2 SVGAGI. This CDR3 is 11 amino acids long. The CDR3 nucleotides read TGTGCCAGCAGCGGTTCGGGCGGCTACACCTTC. Translating it yields CASSGSGGYTF.

This clonotype came up a few times. In nucleotides, the CDR3 is TGCGCCAGCAGCTTGGACGCCGACTTTAGCGGTGGCTACACCTTC. This codes for CASSLDADFSGGYTF. The chain uses TRBV5-1 and TRBJ1-2; D remains ambiguous. Trimming removed 0 bases from V and 7 bases from J, with 16 bases in between. CDR1 and CDR2 (germline): SGHRS, YFSETQ. This CDR3 is built from 15 residues.

The chain couples TRBV11-2 to TRBJ2-3; D might be TRBD1 or TRBD2, each matching 5 bases. V was shortened by 3 bases and J by 4 bases, with 20 bases between the two germline ends. Germline V gene sequence: CDR1 SGHAT, CDR2 FQNNGV. The CDR3 consists of 17 residues. The CDR3 is CASSFLPGTLTADTQYF. The CDR3 DNA sequence: TGTGCCAGCAGCTTCCTCCCCGGGACGCTCACAGCAGATACGCAGTATTTT.

Only a few counts were recorded for this clonotype. The V gene is TRBV10-3, the J gene TRBJ2-1; possibly TRBD1 for D (5 bases). The closer fit of TRBJ2-7 to the DNA end suggests the J call may be wrong. Germline assignment: CDR1 ENHRY and CDR2 SYGVKD. There are 13 residues in the CDR3. CDR3 sequence: CAISAGIGYEQYF. CDR3 bases: TGTGCCATCAGCGCAGGGATAGGTTACGAGCAGTACTTC.

The CDR3 DNA reads TGCAGTGCCCTCTCTGTAGACAACTCTGGAAACACCATATATTTT. This sequence encodes CSALSVDNSGNTIYF. The rearrangement joins TRBV20-1 to TRBJ1-3; no reliable D call. The CDR3 runs 15 residues. V dropped 6 bases and J dropped 0 bases, with 15 bases sitting between them. Germline V gene data show CDR1 as DFQATT and CDR2 as SNEGSKA (reference sequence).

This clonotype was detected ten times or more. V gene TRBV7-2 combines with J gene TRBJ2-4, with 11 bases aligning to TRBD2. Germline lookup yields CDR1 SGHTA and CDR2 FQGNSA. This CDR3 is built from 16 residues. V lost 5 bases, J lost 1 base, and 4 bases stayed unmatched. CDR3 residues: CASSLSGGAAKNIQYF. CDR3 nucleotides: TGTGCCAGCAGCCTTAGCGGGGGGGCCGCCAAAAACATTCAGTACTTC.

This rearrangement joins TRBV29-1 to TRBJ2-7, with D possibly matching TRBD2 (5 bases). The DNA end is a closer match to TRBJ2-1, so the J assignment may be wrong. This CDR3 spans 12 amino acids. CDR1 and CDR2 (germline): SQVTM, ANQGSEA. CDR3 amino acids: CSVGLHYNEQFF. The DNA of the CDR3 is TGCAGCGTTGGACTACACTACAATGAGCAGTTCTTC.

The chain uses TRBV7-9 and TRBJ1-3; D is perhaps TRBD1 (5 bases). Germline V gene data show CDR1 as SEHNR and CDR2 as FQNEAQ (reference sequence). Trimming shortened V by 1 base and J by 1 base, and 14 bases separated the two germline ends. The CDR3 is made up of 17 amino acids. The CDR3 spells CASSLDLGGGSGNTIYF. CDR3 nucleotides: TGTGCCAGCAGCTTAGACCTTGGGGGGGGATCTGGAAACACCATATATTTT.